The rows below give T cell receptor beta chains drawn from one sample of a study of cytomegalovirus exposure and HLA in healthy donors. Some clones are missing from TCRdb's copy, which holds only in-frame ones; the method was immunoSEQ multiplex PCR. This sample has around 200,000 clones, with 75% to 80% found just once. The sequencing sample was made of PBMCs. The receptors were gathered from a male donor in good health and CMV-seronegative. Both conserved end residues are part of each CDR3. D genes are given only for firm matches. Some rows have no size entry. The others give once, few or many, or a class for an expanded clone.

j_call,clone_size,v_call,d_call,cdr3_aa,cdr3_nt
TRBJ2-3,NA,TRBV5-1,TRBD1,CASSFTGVGTDTQYF,TGCGCCAGCAGCTTCACAGGGGTAGGCACAGATACGCAGTATTTT
TRBJ1-4,NA,TRBV27,TRBD1,CASSLDRGQNEKLFF,TGTGCCAGCAGTCTGGACAGGGGGCAAAATGAAAAACTGTTTTTT
TRBJ1-2,NA,TRBV7-8,TRBD1,CASSLAHRDSYGYTF,TGTGCCAGCAGCTTAGCGCACCGGGACAGCTATGGCTACACCTTC
TRBJ2-3,NA,TRBV5-6,TRBD2,CASSLDGLGPSDTQYF,TGTGCCAGCAGCTTGGATGGACTAGGACCGTCAGATACGCAGTATTTT
TRBJ2-1,NA,TRBV9,TRBD2,CASSPRPPSGVYNEQFF,TGTGCCAGCAGCCCCCGACCCCCTAGCGGAGTGTACAATGAGCAGTTCTTC
TRBJ1-2,once,TRBV27,NA,CASSLEGRVDGYTF,TGTGCCAGCAGTTTAGAGGGGAGGGTGGATGGCTACACCTTC
TRBJ2-1,NA,TRBV10-2,TRBD2,CASSVRTSGDRSYNEQFF,TGCGCCAGCAGTGTCCGGACTAGCGGGGATCGCTCCTACAATGAGCAGTTCTTC
TRBJ1-3,NA,TRBV19,TRBD1,CASSLTGAGNTIYF,TGTGCCAGTAGTCTGACAGGGGCTGGAAACACCATATATTTT
TRBJ2-3,NA,TRBV7-2,TRBD2,CASSHPLGSGSITDTQYF,TGTGCCAGCAGTCACCCCTTGGGTAGCGGGAGTATTACAGATACGCAGTATTTT
TRBJ1-5,few,TRBV19,NA,CASSTLRELNQPQHF,TGTGCCAGTAGTACCCTCCGGGAATTAAATCAGCCCCAGCATTTT
TRBJ2-1,NA,TRBV27,NA,CASSRGASGYNEQFF,TGTGCCAGCAGTCGGGGGGCTAGCGGTTACAATGAGCAGTTCTTC
TRBJ2-3,NA,TRBV6-5,TRBD1,CASSTDRGTDTQYF,TGTGCCAGCAGTACGGACAGGGGAACAGATACGCAGTATTTT
TRBJ2-5,NA,TRBV2,TRBD2,CASRDSGGRETQYF,TGTGCCAGCAGGGATAGCGGGGGTCGAGAGACCCAGTACTTC
TRBJ2-1,NA,TRBV7-9,NA,CASSPKLPSYNEQFF,TGTGCCAGCAGTCCTAAATTGCCCTCCTACAATGAGCAGTTCTTC
TRBJ2-7,NA,TRBV4-3,TRBD1,CASSHRQGLSYEQYF,TGCGCCAGCAGCCACCGACAGGGTCTCTCCTACGAGCAGTACTTC